This T cell receptor (beta chain) derives from a study of blood T cell repertoires in COVID-19. Study background: Samples of COVID-19 (acute and convalescent) were obtained from the United States, Italy and Spain. The cDNA or gDNA used as material had been derived from T cells, B-cell-depleted T cells, or PBMCs.

In the source study's methods: Using reference gene primer amplification, nucleated cell counts were estimated. Sequenced by immunoSEQ multiplex PCR; TCRdb stores in-frame clones only, minus some. The V and J calls and clone size come from that table; D and trimming were worked out from the DNA. The sample consists of 200,000 to 250,000 clones, roughly 86% of them appearing once. V dropped 4 bases and J dropped 3; count of bases not matched to a gene: 7. Looked up from germline, CDR1 is LNHDA and CDR2 is SQIVND (reference sequence). The CDR3 loop spans 15 amino acids. The chain has TRBV19 and TRBJ1-2; the match to TRBD1 covers 8 bases. Sequenced: peripheral blood. The clonotype originates from a woman aged 60 to 75 with acute or convalescent COVID-19. This CDR3 is CASSSGQGFHYGYTF. In nucleotides, the CDR3 is TGTGCCAGTAGTAGCGGACAGGGTTTTCACTATGGCTACACCTTC.